The table lists the clone carrying this T cell receptor beta chain with a few counts. Its antigen remains unknown. The V gene lost 4 bases and the J gene lost 11 bases, with 20 bases spanning the gap. Germline CDR1 SGHTA, CDR2 FQGNSA. The CDR3 length is 14 residues. The time point here: patch test 2, 6 weeks after DPC sensitization. Treatment specified: therapeutic diphenylcyclopropenone sensitization with weekly scalp DPC. The data derive from a study of human T cells and chemical hapten exposure. Via MiXCR, TCRdb re-called the RACE reads, giving one row per CDR3 protein. The data contain about 380,000 distinct CDR3 sequences, about 6.9% of them seen just once; the ten biggest clones take up about 5%. General study findings and limits: Expanded TCRs produced significantly more large CDR3 similarity clusters than controls did.

The TCR comes from a woman aged 18-30 years with alopecia areata. Some clones in this sample may be carry-over from other donors' samples. Sequencing used whole blood, obtained in connection with sensitization to the hapten diphenylcyclopropenone (DPC). The genes are TRBV7-2 and TRBJ1-1, with D hard to call. CDR3 sequence reads: CASSSPKQSVGAFF. For the CDR3, the DNA is TGTGCCAGCAGCTCCCCGAAGCAATCGGTTGGTGCTTTCTTT. Filled out from reference TRBV7-2 and TRBJ1-1, the complete variable domain reads GAGVSQSPSNKVTEKGKDVELRCDPISGHTALYWYRQSLGQGLEFLIYFQGNSAPDKSGLPSDRFSAERTGGSVSTLTIQRTQQEDSAVYLCASSSPKQSVGAFFGQGTRLTVV.